This T cell receptor (beta chain) was profiled in a study of quantifying T cell responses using KT2 cells. Across the study: cDNA was made from DNase-treated RNA using alpha and beta constant primers. A predetermined fluorescence threshold ended the second PCR, run as a qPCR.

An oligo carrying a UMI was ligated to the cDNA 3' end. The first PCR ran 3 to 5 cycles with an equimolar RC1.1 and RC1.2 beta primer mix. TCRdb re-called the UMI-ligation and nested PCR reads with MiXCR, one entry per CDR3 protein. The sample lists tens of thousands of distinct CDR3 sequences; 11% were seen once. Unfractionated PBMC were spiked with known numbers of KT2 clone cells. The V gene's germline CDR1 is LGHNA and CDR2 YNFKEQ. The CDR3 is 16 amino acids. The V and J ends lost 4 bases and 3 bases, in that order; junction bases with no gene match: 12. The sequence was obtained from a human donor. The sample taken for sequencing was PBMCs spiked with cells of the T cell clone KT2. This chain uses TRBV4-2 with TRBJ2-7, with TRBD1 matching over 7 bases. CDR3 DNA sequence: TGTGCCAGCAGCCCTCAAATAGACAGGGTTCTCTACGAGCAGTACTTC. As protein: CASSPQIDRVLYEQYF.